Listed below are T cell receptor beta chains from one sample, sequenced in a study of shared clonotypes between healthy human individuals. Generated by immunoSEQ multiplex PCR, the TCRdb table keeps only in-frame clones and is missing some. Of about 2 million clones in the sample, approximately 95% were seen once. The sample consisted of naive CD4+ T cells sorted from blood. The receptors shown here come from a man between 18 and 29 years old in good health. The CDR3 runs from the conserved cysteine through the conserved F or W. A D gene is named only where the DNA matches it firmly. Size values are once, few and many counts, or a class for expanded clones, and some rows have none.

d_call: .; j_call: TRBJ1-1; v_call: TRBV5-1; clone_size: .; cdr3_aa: CASKKGANTEAFF; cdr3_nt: TGCGCCAGCAAAAAGGGCGCGAACACTGAAGCTTTCTTT
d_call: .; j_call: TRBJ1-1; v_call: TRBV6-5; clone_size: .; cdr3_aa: CASTRRENTEAFF; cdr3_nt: TGTGCCAGCACCCGACGGGAGAACACTGAAGCTTTCTTT
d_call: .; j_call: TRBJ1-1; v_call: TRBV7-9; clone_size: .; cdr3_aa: CASSLAAGMTEAFF; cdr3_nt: TGTGCCAGCAGCTTAGCGGCAGGGATGACTGAAGCTTTCTTT
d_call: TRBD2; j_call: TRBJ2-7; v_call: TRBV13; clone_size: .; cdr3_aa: CASSPGLAGEKFYEQYF; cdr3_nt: TGTGCCAGCAGCCCCGGACTAGCGGGAGAGAAATTCTACGAGCAGTACTTC
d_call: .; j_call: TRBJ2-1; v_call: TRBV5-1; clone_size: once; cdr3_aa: CASSGAALNNEQFF; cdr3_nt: TGCGCCAGCTCGGGGGCAGCACTTAACAATGAGCAGTTCTTC
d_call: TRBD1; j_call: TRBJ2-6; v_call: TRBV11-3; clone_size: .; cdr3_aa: CASSLDHPGGESANVLTF; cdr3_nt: TGTGCCAGCAGCTTAGATCATCCAGGGGGCGAAAGCGCCAACGTCCTGACTTTC
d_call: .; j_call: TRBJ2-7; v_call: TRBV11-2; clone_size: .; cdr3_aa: CASSLDRGYEQYF; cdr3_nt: TGTGCCAGCAGCTTAGATCGGGGCTACGAGCAGTACTTC
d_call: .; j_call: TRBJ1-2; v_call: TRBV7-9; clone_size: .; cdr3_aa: CASSLGARVGYTF; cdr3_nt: TGTGCCAGCAGCTTAGGGGCCAGGGTGGGCTACACCTTC
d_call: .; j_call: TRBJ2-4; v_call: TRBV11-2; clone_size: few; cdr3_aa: CASSLDRYF; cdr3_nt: TGTGCCAGCAGCTTAGATAGGTACTTC
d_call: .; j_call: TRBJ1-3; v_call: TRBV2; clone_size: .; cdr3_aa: CASSDTSSGNTIYF; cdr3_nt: TGTGCCAGCAGTGATACAAGCTCTGGAAACACCATATATTTT
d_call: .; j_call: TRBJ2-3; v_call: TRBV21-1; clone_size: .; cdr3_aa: CASSKAGTGPRTDTQYF; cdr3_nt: TGTGCCAGCAGCAAAGCTGGGACAGGGCCCCGCACGGATACGCAGTATTTT
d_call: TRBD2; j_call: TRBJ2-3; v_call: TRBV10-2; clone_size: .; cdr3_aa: CASSVTSGTTDTQYF; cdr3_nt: TGCGCCAGCAGTGTAACTAGCGGTACCACAGATACGCAGTATTTT
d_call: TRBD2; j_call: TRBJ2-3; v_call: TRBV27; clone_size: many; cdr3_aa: CASSLSGTSGVDTQYF; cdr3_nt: TGTGCCAGCAGTCTTTCCGGGACTAGTGGGGTAGATACGCAGTATTTT
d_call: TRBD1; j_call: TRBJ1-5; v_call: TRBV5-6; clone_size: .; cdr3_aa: CASSKDRGEWNQPQHF; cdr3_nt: TGTGCCAGCAGTAAGGACAGGGGGGAATGGAATCAGCCCCAGCATTTT
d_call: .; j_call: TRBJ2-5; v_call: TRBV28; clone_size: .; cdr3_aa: CAAGQGGEETQYF; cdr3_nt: TGTGCCGCGGGGCAGGGCGGGGAAGAGACCCAGTACTTC
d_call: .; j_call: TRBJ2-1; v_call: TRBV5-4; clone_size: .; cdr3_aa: CASSFAGTAGNEQFF; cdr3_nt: TGTGCCAGCAGCTTCGCCGGCACGGCTGGGAATGAGCAGTTCTTC
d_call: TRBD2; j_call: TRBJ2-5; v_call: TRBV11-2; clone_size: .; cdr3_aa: CASSQRLAGVETQYF; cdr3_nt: TGTGCCAGCAGCCAACGACTAGCGGGGGTAGAGACCCAGTACTTC
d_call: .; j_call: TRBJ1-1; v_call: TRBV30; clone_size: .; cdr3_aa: CAWSVQGGGTEAFF; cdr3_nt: TGTGCCTGGAGTGTCCAGGGAGGGGGGACTGAAGCTTTCTTT
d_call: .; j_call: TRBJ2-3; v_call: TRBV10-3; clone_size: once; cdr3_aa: CAISESPGGATDTQYF; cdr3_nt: TGTGCCATCAGTGAGTCCCCGGGGGGCGCCACAGATACGCAGTATTTT
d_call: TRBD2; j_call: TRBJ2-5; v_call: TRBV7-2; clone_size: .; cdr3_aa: CASRPAGGPEETQYF; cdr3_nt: TGTGCCAGCAGACCAGCGGGGGGACCCGAAGAGACCCAGTACTTC
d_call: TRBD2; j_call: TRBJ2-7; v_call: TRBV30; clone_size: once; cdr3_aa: CAWSGRGGTTSGRLKVYEQYF; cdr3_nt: TGTGCCTGGAGTGGGCGGGGGGGCACGACTAGCGGGAGGTTAAAGGTTTACGAGCAGTACTTC
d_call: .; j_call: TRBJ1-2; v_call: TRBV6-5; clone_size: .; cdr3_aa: CASSLDSYYGYTF; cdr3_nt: TGTGCCAGCAGCCTAGACAGCTATTACGGCTACACCTTC
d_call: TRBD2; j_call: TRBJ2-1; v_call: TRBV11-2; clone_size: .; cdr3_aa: CASTLTSGNNEQFF; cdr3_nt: TGTGCCAGCACTCTCACTAGCGGCAACAATGAGCAGTTCTTC
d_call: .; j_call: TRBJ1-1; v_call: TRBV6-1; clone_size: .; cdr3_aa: CASSFSAWGNTEAFF; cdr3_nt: TGTGCCAGCAGTTTTTCCGCGTGGGGGAACACTGAAGCTTTCTTT
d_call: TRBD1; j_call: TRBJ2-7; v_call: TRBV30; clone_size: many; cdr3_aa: CAWSATGGEQYF; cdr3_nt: TGTGCCTGGAGTGCTACAGGGGGCGAGCAGTACTTC
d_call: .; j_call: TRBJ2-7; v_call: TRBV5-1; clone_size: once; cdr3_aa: CASSADSQGLYEQYF; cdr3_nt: TGCGCCAGCAGCGCTGACTCCCAGGGCCTATACGAGCAGTACTTC
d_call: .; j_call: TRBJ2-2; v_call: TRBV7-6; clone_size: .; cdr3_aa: CASSFGRDTGELFF; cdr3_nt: TGTGCCAGCAGCTTCGGCAGAGACACCGGGGAGCTGTTTTTT
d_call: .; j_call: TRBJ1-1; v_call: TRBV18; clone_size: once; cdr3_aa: CASSRQSTNTEAFF; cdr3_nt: TGTGCCAGCTCACGACAGTCCACGAACACTGAAGCTTTCTTT